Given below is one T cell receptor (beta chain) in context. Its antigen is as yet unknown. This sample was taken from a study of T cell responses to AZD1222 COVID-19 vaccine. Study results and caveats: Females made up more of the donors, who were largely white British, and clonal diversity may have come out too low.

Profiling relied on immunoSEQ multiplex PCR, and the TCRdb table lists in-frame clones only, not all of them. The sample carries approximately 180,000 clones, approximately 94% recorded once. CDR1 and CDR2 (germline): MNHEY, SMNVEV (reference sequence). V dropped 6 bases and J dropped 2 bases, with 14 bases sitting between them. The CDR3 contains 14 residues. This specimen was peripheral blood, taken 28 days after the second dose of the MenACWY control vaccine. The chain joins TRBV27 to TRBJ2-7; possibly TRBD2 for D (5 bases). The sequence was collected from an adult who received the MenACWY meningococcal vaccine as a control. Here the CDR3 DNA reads TGTGCCAGCAGGTTCGGAGAGGGAACCTACGAGCAGTACTTC. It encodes CASRFGEGTYEQYF.